The 7 T cell receptor beta chains listed next were all sequenced from one sample in a study of T cell responses to AZD1222 COVID-19 vaccine. TCRdb's table, derived via immunoSEQ multiplex PCR, lists solely in-frame clones and lacks some. Of approximately 110,000 clones listed, around 90% are singletons. This specimen consisted of peripheral blood, obtained 28 days after the second AZD1222 dose. The origin of the receptors is an adult who received the AZD1222 COVID-19 vaccine.

The J gene is TRBJ1-5, the V gene TRBV28, with 7 bases that match TRBD1. The V gene end was trimmed by 3 bases and the J gene end by 2 bases; junction bases not matched to a gene: 7. The CDR3 loop spans 16 amino acids. Germline values: CDR1 MDHEN, CDR2 SYDVKM. CDR3 residues: CASSFFGQVRNQPQHF. The CDR3, as DNA: TGTGCCAGCAGTTTTTTCGGACAGGTTCGCAATCAGCCCCAGCATTTT.

This sequence joins TRBV2 and TRBJ2-2, with 9 bases that match TRBD1. Germline lookup yields CDR1 SNHLY and CDR2 FYNNEI. V shed 6 bases and J 7 bases; nucleotides not matched to a gene: 6. The CDR3 is made up of 14 amino acids. CDR3 sequence reads: CASRGQGRSGELFF. The CDR3, as DNA: TGTGCCAGCAGGGGACAGGGCCGGAGCGGGGAGCTGTTTTTT.

This clone was seen a single time. The V gene is TRBV27, the J gene TRBJ2-7, with TRBD1 matching 9 bases. CDR1 and CDR2 from the germline V gene are MNHEY and SMNVEV (reference sequence). V was pared by 5 bases and J by 0 bases, with 5 bases of the junction left unmatched. This CDR3 comprises 15 residues. The CDR3 DNA is TGTGCCAGCAGTCGGGGGACAGGGAGCTCCTACGAGCAGTACTTC. Translating it yields CASSRGTGSSYEQYF.

V is TRBV6-2 or TRBV6-3 and J is TRBJ1-5, with D perhaps matching TRBD1 (6 bases). This CDR3 has 15 amino acids. The V and J ends lost 5 bases and 6 bases respectively, with 17 bases between them. CDR1 is MNHEY, CDR2 SVGEGT, per germline. The DNA of the CDR3 is TGTGCCAGCAGTGCGAGCAGGGGTGTAGGTCAGCCCCAGCATTTT. Its protein is CASSASRGVGQPQHF.

The rearrangement joins TRBV19 to TRBJ1-5; a weak D match, TRBD1 (5 bases). The germline gives CDR1 LNHDA, CDR2 SQIVND (reference sequence). The CDR3 spans 14 residues. V lost 1 base to trimming and J lost 5 bases, with 9 bases between them. The CDR3 sequence: CASSIGQLYQPQHF. The CDR3 nucleotides are TGTGCCAGTAGTATAGGACAGCTTTATCAGCCCCAGCATTTT.

The V gene is TRBV28, the J gene TRBJ1-5; D may be TRBD1 (5 bases). This CDR3 spans 15 amino acids. The germline gives CDR1 MDHEN, CDR2 SYDVKM. Trimming left V 6 bases short and J 1 base short, with 13 bases between. This CDR3 is CASSPGTVSNQPQHF. The CDR3, as DNA: TGTGCCAGCAGCCCAGGGACGGTCAGCAATCAGCCCCAGCATTTT.

This clone was seen a few times. The gene calls are TRBV4-2 and TRBJ2-6; perhaps TRBD2 as D (6 bases). The CDR3 is made up of 16 amino acids. Per germline, CDR1 LGHNA and CDR2 YNFKEQ. V was clipped by 0 bases and J by 1 base, with 7 bases between them. The CDR3 is CASSQDRGSGANVLTF. As DNA, the CDR3 is TGTGCCAGCAGCCAAGATCGGGGGTCTGGGGCCAACGTCCTGACTTTC.